This T cell receptor beta chain originates from a study of T cells after yellow fever vaccination. V was pared by 5 bases and J by 0 bases, with 14 bases between. Germline V lookup: CDR1 SGHTA, CDR2 FQGNSA. This CDR3 has 15 residues. Points from the study as a whole: A small proportion of clonotypes was detected in both the CD4 and CD8 compartments. Detected again after the booster were most primary-vaccination clones, at approximately 96% CD4 and approximately 85% CD8. Contaminants from the bulk population, in the form of abundant clonotypes, could be found in FACS-sorted repertoires.

As TCR cDNA was made by 5'RACE template switching, a universal primer site and UMIs were added. TCRdb called the 5' RACE reads again in MiXCR, with one record for every CDR3 protein. The table includes roughly 310,000 distinct CDR3 sequences, roughly 3.5% detected once. This clonotype was seen only a few times. What it binds is not known. Source: PBMCs, taken on the day of the yellow fever booster vaccination. This sequence was found in a man aged 18 to 29 who received the YFV17D yellow fever vaccine. The genes are TRBV7-2 and TRBJ2-7, with a weak D call TRBD2 (7 bases). CDR3 DNA sequence: TGTGCCAGCAGCATTGGGGGCGGGAGCTCCTACGAGCAGTACGTC. Encoded protein: CASSIGGGSSYEQYV.